This T cell receptor (beta chain) appears in the sequencing data of a study of blood T cell repertoires in COVID-19. At the level of the study: The cDNA or gDNA used as material had been derived from T cells, B-cell-depleted T cells, or PBMCs.

Generated by immunoSEQ multiplex PCR, the TCRdb table keeps only in-frame clones and is missing some. Among fewer than 600,000 clones listed, roughly 87% were seen once. Germline CDR1 LGHDT, CDR2 YNNKEL (reference sequence). CDR3 length: 12 residues. Trimming stripped 4 bases from V and 9 bases from J, with 9 bases between. Sequenced input: peripheral blood. The V and J genes are TRBV3-1 (or the pseudogene TRBV3-2) and TRBJ2-2, with D unresolved. This sequence originates from a man younger than 30 with COVID-19, enrolled during active disease. CDR3 residues: CASSPGRRELFF. The CDR3 DNA reads as TGTGCCAGCAGCCCGGGTCGTAGGGAGCTGTTTTTT.